This T cell receptor (beta chain) came from a study of technical replicates of blood from several donors. Sequencing used immunoSEQ multiplex PCR; TCRdb keeps in-frame clones, though not all of them. The repertoire holds 99,000 or so clones, roughly 96% seen once, with more than 0.2% in the top ten. V lost 4 bases, J lost 5 bases, and 17 bases lay in between. Per germline, CDR1 MGHDK and CDR2 SYGVNS. The CDR3 has 15 residues. The chain links TRBV25-1 to TRBJ1-1; no clear D gene. The sequenced material came from T cells isolated from PBMCs. The source of this sequence is a human donor in good health. CDR3 coding DNA: TGTGCCAGCAGTGTCACAAGCGATGATTTAACTGAAGCTTTCTTT. Its protein is CASSVTSDDLTEAFF.